The 27 T cell receptor beta chains presented below share a single source sample, sequenced in a study of OX40 agonist ivuxolimab in advanced cancers. Data came from immunoSEQ multiplex PCR; TCRdb stores just in-frame clones and leaves some out. Among about 73,000 clones listed, over 80% were seen once. The sample consisted of CD4+ or CD8+ T cells sorted from blood, taken in a trial of the OX40 agonist ivuxolimab. These receptors originate from an adult with an advanced solid tumor such as melanoma, head and neck, liver or kidney cancer.

This chain uses TRBV25-1 with TRBJ1-2; a possible D gene is TRBD1 (6 bases). Per germline, CDR1 MGHDK and CDR2 SYGVNS. This CDR3 has 15 amino acids. V was trimmed by 5 bases and J by 6 bases, leaving 19 bases between them. The CDR3 sequence: CASSLKQGGLNGYTF. DNA of the CDR3: TGTGCCAGCAGTCTAAAGCAAGGGGGGCTTAATGGCTACACCTTC.

This clone has a handful of counts. The chain carries TRBV27 and TRBJ2-1; 11 nucleotides align to TRBD2. From germline, CDR1 is MNHEY and CDR2 SMNVEV (reference sequence). CDR3 size: 16 residues. The junction had 10 bases not matched to a gene; V was cut back by 6 bases and J by 6 bases. CDR3 in amino acids: CASSSYLAGGFNEQFF. In DNA, the CDR3 is TGTGCCAGCAGCTCGTATCTAGCGGGAGGTTTCAATGAGCAGTTCTTC.

This clone was found once. CDR3 sequence (DNA): TGTGCCAGCAGCTTGGGGCTAGCGGTAAATGAGCAGTTCTTC. Translation: CASSLGLAVNEQFF. The rearrangement links TRBV5-6 to TRBJ2-1, with 7 bases lining up with TRBD2. Looked up from germline, CDR1 is SGHDT and CDR2 is YYEEEE. Trimming took 0 bases from V and 7 from J; bases not matched to a gene: 4. This CDR3 is built from 14 residues.

This clone has only one observation. The chain joins TRBV7-3 to TRBJ2-1; the D call may be TRBD1 or TRBD2 (5 bases each). This CDR3 region has 13 residues. V was shortened by 5 bases and J by 6 bases, with 11 bases between the two germline ends. Per germline, CDR1 SGHTA and CDR2 FQGTGA. The CDR3 sequence is CASSHGTANEQFF. The CDR3 DNA follows: TGTGCCAGCAGCCACGGGACGGCCAATGAGCAGTTCTTC.

The chain couples TRBV5-4 to TRBJ2-1; 9 bases agree with TRBD2. The CDR3 runs to 14 residues. With 0 bases clipped from V and 12 bases from J, the junction kept 7 bases outside the gene matches. The germline V gene has CDR1 SGHNT and CDR2 YYREEE (reference sequence). CDR3 in DNA: TGTGCCAGCAGCTTGGAGACTAGCGGCGGAGGGCAGTTCTTC. Its translation: CASSLETSGGGQFF. The entire variable domain, with the rest obtained from reference TRBV5-4 and TRBJ2-1, is as follows: ETGVTQSPTHLIKTRGQQVTLRCSSQSGHNTVSWYQQALGQGPQFIFQYYREEENGRGNFPPRFSGLQFPNYSSELNVNALELDDSALYLCASSLETSGGGQFFGPGTRLTVL.

The chain uses TRBV6-1 and TRBJ2-7, with D possibly matching TRBD2 (6 bases). The length of the CDR3 is 13 residues. Trimming took off 7 bases at V and 6 bases at J, with 16 bases between the two ends. CDR1 is MNHNS and CDR2 is SASEGT in the germline V gene. Here the CDR3 DNA reads TGTGCCAGCATGAAGGGGACTTTGCGCGAGCAGTACTTC. Amino acids: CASMKGTLREQYF.

This clone was picked up one time. The chain links TRBV7-9 to TRBJ2-7; the match to TRBD1 covers 8 bases. The CDR3 extends over 14 amino acids. Germline assignment: CDR1 SEHNR and CDR2 FQNEAQ (reference sequence). V lost 5 bases to trimming and J lost 2 bases; unmatched junction nucleotides: 5. CDR3 sequence (DNA): TGTGCCAGCAGCCAGACGACAGGGGCCTACGAGCAGTACTTC. Translating it yields CASSQTTGAYEQYF.

The rearrangement uses TRBV4-1 and TRBJ1-5; D may be TRBD1 (5 bases). The V end lost 4 bases, the J end lost 4 bases, and 11 bases lay between the germline ends. The CDR3 contains 14 residues. Per germline, CDR1 MGHRA and CDR2 YSYEKL. CDR3 amino acids: CASSPRGGNQPQHF. In DNA, the CDR3 is TGCGCCAGCAGCCCCCGGGGGGGTAATCAGCCCCAGCATTTT.

The V and J genes are TRBV28 and TRBJ2-1, with TRBD2 matching 12 bases. J lost 8 bases, V lost 6 bases, and 8 bases had no gene match. Germline CDR1 and CDR2: MDHEN and SYDVKM. The CDR3 loop spans 15 amino acids. CDR3 DNA: TGTGCCAGCAGGTTACTAGCGGGAGGTGTGGATGAGCAGTTCTTC. As protein: CASRLLAGGVDEQFF.

V and J are TRBV7-9 and TRBJ2-7; D might be TRBD1 (6 bases). V lost 5 bases, J lost 6 bases, and 11 bases lay in between. The CDR3 sequence is 12 residues long. Germline CDR1 reads SEHNR; CDR2 reads FQNEAQ (reference sequence). CDR3 bases: TGTGCCAGCAGCCCCAGGGGCCTCGAGCAGTACTTC. Protein: CASSPRGLEQYF. Full variable domain (missing parts from reference TRBV7-9 and TRBJ2-7): DTGVSQNPRHKITKRGQNVTFRCDPISEHNRLYWYRQTLGQGPEFLTYFQNEAQLEKSRLLSDRFSAERPKGSFSTLEIQRTEQGDSAMYLCASSPRGLEQYFGPGTRLTVT.

The gene calls are TRBV12-5 and TRBJ2-3, with unresolved D. The CDR3 spans 15 residues. Germline V CDR1 and CDR2: LGHNT, FRNRAP. V gave up 0 bases and J gave up 2 bases, with 9 bases separating them. This CDR3 is CASGLVHGPTDTQYF. The CDR3 region has the DNA TGTGCTAGTGGTTTGGTACATGGCCCCACAGATACGCAGTATTTT.

J is TRBJ1-2 and V is TRBV7-6; D unclear. The germline V gene encodes CDR1 SGHVS and CDR2 FNYEAQ. This CDR3 contains 15 residues. Trimming shortened V by 5 bases and J by 4 bases, and 17 bases separated the two germline ends. Here the CDR3 reads CASSPIGVALYGYTF. CDR3 sequence (DNA): TGTGCCAGCAGCCCCATTGGGGTGGCCCTCTATGGCTACACCTTC.

The rearrangement links TRBV19 to TRBJ2-7; D is unresolved. The germline V gene encodes CDR1 LNHDA and CDR2 SQIVND (reference sequence). The CDR3 has 15 residues. V shed 2 bases and J shed 1 base, with 12 bases lying between them. In DNA form, the CDR3 reads TGTGCCAGTAGTATAATCTCGGGCCGATCCTACGAGCAGTACTTC. Amino acids: CASSIISGRSYEQYF.

This chain connects TRBV27 to TRBJ2-1; D is undetermined. V was pared by 7 bases and J by 9 bases, with 13 bases between. The germline V gene encodes CDR1 MNHEY and CDR2 SMNVEV (reference sequence). This CDR3 is 12 amino acids long. The DNA for the CDR3 is TGTGCCAGCATTTCCTTAGCTCGTGAGCAGTTCTTC. This encodes CASISLAREQFF.

This chain uses TRBV10-3 with TRBJ2-1; 12 positions match TRBD2. Germline lookup yields CDR1 ENHRY and CDR2 SYGVKD. Germline trimming cut 11 bases from V and 6 bases from J; bases unmatched to any gene: 11. There are 15 residues in the CDR3. CDR3 protein: CALGASGGAGNEQFF. CDR3 DNA sequence: TGTGCCTTAGGAGCTAGCGGGGGGGCTGGCAATGAGCAGTTCTTC.

This clone has only one observation. The CDR3, as DNA: TGTGCCAGCAGACTATTAGCGGGAGGTCACAATGAGCAGTTCTTC. It codes for CASRLLAGGHNEQFF. The rearrangement uses TRBV6-5 and TRBJ2-1; 10 nucleotides agree with TRBD2. The CDR3 loop spans 15 amino acids. The germline V gene has CDR1 MNHEY and CDR2 SVGAGI. V shed 6 bases and J 5 bases; nucleotides not matched to a gene: 7.

The chain joins TRBV28 to TRBJ2-7; 7 nucleotides line up with TRBD2. CDR3 length: 18 residues. The V segment lost 5 bases and the J segment 3 bases; nucleotides outside the gene matches: 19. From germline, CDR1 is MDHEN and CDR2 SYDVKM. CDR3 amino acids: CASSKLGETVGGSYEQYF. The CDR3, as DNA: TGTGCCAGCAGTAAATTAGGGGAGACAGTCGGCGGGAGCTACGAGCAGTACTTC.

The chain employs TRBV19 and TRBJ2-7; tentatively, D is TRBD2 (6 bases). The V end was cut by 3 bases, the J end by 4 bases, with 13 bases between. CDR1 is LNHDA, CDR2 SQIVND, per germline (reference sequence). The CDR3 length is 14 residues. The CDR3 nucleotides read TGTGCCAGTAGTATGACACCACGGGGGTACGAGCAGTACTTC. Translated, it gives CASSMTPRGYEQYF.

In the case of this clone: Other DNA sequences in the same sample also yield this CDR3. The chain couples TRBV11-2 to TRBJ2-1, with 12 bases identical to TRBD2. The CDR3 length is 15 residues. V dropped 4 bases and J dropped 10; count of bases not matched to a gene: 8. Looked up from germline, CDR1 is SGHAT and CDR2 is FQNNGV. The CDR3 region is CASSSLAGGPREQFF. The CDR3 coding sequence is TGTGCCAGCAGCTCTCTAGCGGGAGGGCCACGAGAGCAGTTCTTC.

The chain combines TRBV6-1 with TRBJ1-5, with D perhaps TRBD1 (6 bases). The V gene's germline CDR1 is MNHNS and CDR2 SASEGT. V lost 3 bases, J lost 3 bases, and 9 bases lay in between. The CDR3 runs 14 residues. The CDR3 DNA follows: TGTGCCAGCAGTGACAGGGGACCCAATCAGCCCCAGCATTTT. Its protein product is CASSDRGPNQPQHF.

This clone has just a few counts. The gene calls are TRBV4-1 and TRBJ1-5, with D possibly TRBD1 on 5 matching bases. The V gene's germline CDR1 is MGHRA and CDR2 YSYEKL. With 4 bases removed from V and 0 bases from J, the gap between germline ends came to 10 bases. There are 15 residues in the CDR3. The DNA of the CDR3 is TGCGCCAGCAGCCCGACAGATTTTAGCAATCAGCCCCAGCATTTT. Its translation: CASSPTDFSNQPQHF.

The chain joins TRBV11-2 to TRBJ2-7; TRBD1 agrees at 8 bases. J was trimmed by 3 bases and V by 7 bases; bases with no gene match: 20. Germline-derived CDR1 and CDR2 are SGHAT and FQNNGV. This CDR3 comprises 18 residues. The CDR3: CASTQNAGTGTLYYEQYF. For the CDR3, the DNA is TGTGCCAGCACCCAAAATGCCGGGACAGGAACTCTATACTACGAGCAGTACTTC.

The V gene is TRBV4-1, the J gene TRBJ1-1; D might be TRBD1 (5 bases). The V end lost 1 base, the J end lost 1 base, and 10 bases lay between the germline ends. The CDR3 is 15 amino acids. CDR1 is MGHRA and CDR2 is YSYEKL in the germline V gene. CDR3 bases: TGCGCCAGCAGCCAAGTATGGGGGGAGAACACTGAAGCTTTCTTT. As protein: CASSQVWGENTEAFF.

The J gene is TRBJ1-2, the V gene TRBV2; D call uncertain. Trimming shortened V by 3 bases and J by 2 bases, and 10 bases separated the two germline ends. The CDR3 spans 14 residues. The V gene's germline CDR1 is SNHLY and CDR2 FYNNEI. As DNA, the CDR3 is TGTGCCAGCAGTGATGACGACGGGAACTATGGCTACACCTTC. It translates to CASSDDDGNYGYTF.

This clone is labeled medium-sized. The same CDR3 also results from other DNA sequences found in this sample. The V call is TRBV5-1, the J call TRBJ2-7; no reliable D call. With 3 bases removed from V and 2 bases from J, the gap between germline ends came to 9 bases. The CDR3 is made up of 13 amino acids. Germline-derived CDR1 and CDR2 are SGHRS and YFSETQ. The CDR3 DNA is TGCGCCAGCAGCTGGAACAGAGCCTACGAGCAGTACTTC. Its translation is CASSWNRAYEQYF.

The chain employs TRBV19 and TRBJ2-7; no clear D gene. V was trimmed by 3 bases and J by 3 bases, leaving 6 bases between them. The germline CDR1 and CDR2 sequences are LNHDA and SQIVND (reference sequence). CDR3 length: 12 amino acids. The CDR3 spells CASSIPDYEQYF. The CDR3 nucleotides are TGTGCCAGTAGTATCCCGGACTACGAGCAGTACTTC. Drawing the rest from reference TRBV19 and TRBJ2-7, the complete variable domain is DGGITQSPKYLFRKEGQNVTLSCEQNLNHDAMYWYRQDPGQGLRLIYYSQIVNDFQKGDIAEGYSVSREKKESFPLTVTSAQKNPTAFYLCASSIPDYEQYFGPGTRLTVT.

V gene TRBV5-1 combines with J gene TRBJ1-2, with D unclear. Germline CDR1 SGHRS, CDR2 YFSETQ. Trimming left V 7 bases short and J 0 bases short, with 10 bases between. The CDR3 loop spans 13 amino acids. CDR3 DNA: TGCGCCAGCGGCCCGGGAGCTAACTATGGCTACACCTTC. Translating gives CASGPGANYGYTF.